The 5 T cell receptor beta chains listed next were all sequenced from one sample in a study of beta chain features in type 1 diabetes. cDNA synthesis used the whole RNA isolate, giving expressed TCRB sequences. Here immunoSEQ multiplex PCR was the method, and the copy in TCRdb shows in-frame clones only, minus some. The data contain 810,000 or so clones, 15% to 20% of them singletons. Specimen: naive CD4+ T cells from blood. Receptors were obtained from a woman between 18 and 29 years old in good health.

The V gene is TRBV20-1, the J gene TRBJ2-7; D call uncertain. V was clipped by 6 bases and J by 3 bases, with 9 bases between them. Germline V gene data show CDR1 as DFQATT and CDR2 as SNEGSKA (reference sequence). The CDR3 consists of 11 residues. DNA for the CDR3: TGCAGTGCCCCGGAACACTACGAGCAGTACTTC. Translation: CSAPEHYEQYF.

This clone was counted only a few times. The gene calls are TRBV7-2 and TRBJ2-2; D perhaps matches TRBD2 (6 bases). CDR3 length equals 16 residues. From germline, CDR1 is SGHTA and CDR2 FQGNSA. Trimming took 4 bases from V and 4 from J, leaving 16 bases between them. Written as DNA, the CDR3 is TGTGCCAGCAGCTCCAGCCTGGGGGGATCCACCGGGGAGCTGTTTTTT. Residues: CASSSSLGGSTGELFF.

This clone turned up a few times. V gene TRBV7-9 combines with J gene TRBJ1-1; D may be TRBD1 (5 bases). Germline-derived CDR1 and CDR2 are SEHNR and FQNEAQ (reference sequence). CDR3 length equals 14 residues. The ends were cut back, 5 bases at V and 0 bases at J, with 10 bases in the middle. The CDR3 DNA is TGTGCCAGCAGCCTCGGGACGGTGAACACTGAAGCTTTCTTT. Translation: CASSLGTVNTEAFF.

This chain uses TRBV6-5 with TRBJ2-5, with D hard to call. The CDR3 loop spans 11 amino acids. V shed 2 bases and J shed 7 bases, with 5 bases lying between them. CDR1 is MNHEY, CDR2 SVGAGI, per germline. The CDR3 bases are TGTGCCAGCAGTTACGATGGGACCCAGTACTTC. This gives the protein CASSYDGTQYF.

V and J are TRBV28 and TRBJ2-1; no definite D call. Per germline, CDR1 MDHEN and CDR2 SYDVKM. This CDR3 has 14 amino acids. The germline V and J ends were trimmed by 6 bases and 0 bases, with 9 bases remaining between them. For the CDR3, the DNA is TGTGCCAGCAGCAACTACGGCTCCTACAATGAGCAGTTCTTC. It translates to CASSNYGSYNEQFF. The full variable domain, in which reference TRBV28 and TRBJ2-1 provide the parts outside the CDR3, is DVKVTQSSRYLVKRTGEKVFLECVQDMDHENMFWYRQDPGLGLRLIYFSYDVKMKEKGDIPEGYSVSREKKERFSLILESASTNQTSMYLCASSNYGSYNEQFFGPGTRLTVL.